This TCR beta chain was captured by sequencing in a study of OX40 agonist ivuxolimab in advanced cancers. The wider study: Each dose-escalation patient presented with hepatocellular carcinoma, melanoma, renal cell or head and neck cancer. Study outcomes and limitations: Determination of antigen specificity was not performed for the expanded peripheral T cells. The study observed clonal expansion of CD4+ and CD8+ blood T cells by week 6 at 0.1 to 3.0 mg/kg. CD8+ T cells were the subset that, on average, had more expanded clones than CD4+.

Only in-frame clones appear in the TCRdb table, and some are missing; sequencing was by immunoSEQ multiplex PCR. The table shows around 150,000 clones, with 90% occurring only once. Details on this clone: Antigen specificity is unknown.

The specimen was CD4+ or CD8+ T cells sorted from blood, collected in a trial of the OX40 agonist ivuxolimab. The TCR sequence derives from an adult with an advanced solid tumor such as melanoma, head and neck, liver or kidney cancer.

CDR3 in DNA: TGTGCCAGCAGCCGAAGGACGAGGAACACTGAAGCTTTCTTT. This sequence encodes CASSRRTRNTEAFF. The genes are TRBV7-9 and TRBJ1-1, with unresolved D. From germline, CDR1 is SEHNR and CDR2 FQNEAQ (reference sequence). V lost 5 bases to trimming and J lost 1 base, with 11 bases between them. CDR3 length equals 14 residues. The complete variable domain, with remaining parts taken from reference TRBV7-9 and TRBJ1-1, reads DTGVSQNPRHKITKRGQNVTFRCDPISEHNRLYWYRQTLGQGPEFLTYFQNEAQLEKSRLLSDRFSAERPKGSFSTLEIQRTEQGDSAMYLCASSRRTRNTEAFFGQGTRLTVV.